These T cell receptor beta chains were read from a single sample in a study of OX40 agonist ivuxolimab in advanced cancers. The assay was immunoSEQ multiplex PCR, and TCRdb's table has in-frame clones only and misses some. This table holds 15,000 to 20,000 clones, about 80% found once. The material sequenced was CD4+ or CD8+ T cells sorted from blood, taken in a trial of the OX40 agonist ivuxolimab. These receptors came from an adult with an advanced solid tumor such as melanoma, head and neck, liver or kidney cancer. Each CDR3 is given with its conserved first and last residue. The D gene is left open where the match is weak. Size is omitted from some rows. Given values are once, few, many or a class for expanded clones.

TRBJ2-1 . . TRBV7-2 TGTGCCAGCAGCCCCCGGACTGAGCAGTTCTTC CASSPRTEQFF
TRBJ2-1 . . TRBV2 TGTGCCAGCTCTAACTCGGATGAGCAGTTCTTC CASSNSDEQFF
TRBJ2-7 once . TRBV29-1 TGCAGCGCCAAAGGACATAACTCCTACGAGCAGTACTTC CSAKGHNSYEQYF
TRBJ1-2 . . TRBV2 TGTGCCAGCAGTTTAGATAAGCAGGGACTCAGAGGCTACACCTTC CASSLDKQGLRGYTF
TRBJ2-7 few TRBD1 TRBV18 TGTGCCAGCTCTTCCGGGACAGGCGCCTACGAGCAGTACTTC CASSSGTGAYEQYF
TRBJ2-2 . TRBD2 TRBV19 TGTGCCAGTACCCGTGGACTAGCGGGAAACACCGGGGAGCTGTTTTTT CASTRGLAGNTGELFF
TRBJ1-2 . . TRBV5-1 TGCGCCAGCAGCTCTGGGATAGGGGACTATGGCTACACCTTC CASSSGIGDYGYTF
TRBJ2-1 . TRBD2 TRBV7-2 TGTGCCAGCAGCTTAGTAGCCAGCGGGAGAATGGGTGAGCAGTTCTTC CASSLVASGRMGEQFF
TRBJ2-5 . . TRBV6-1 TGTGCCAGCAGTGACCCGGCCACCGGCGACCAGTACTTC CASSDPATGDQYF
TRBJ2-1 . . TRBV14 TGTGCCAGCAGCCAATCCCATGTGGGGCAGTTCTTC CASSQSHVGQFF
TRBJ2-2 . . TRBV10-3 TGTGCCATCAGCCGGGGGCGAGACACCGGGGAGCTGTTTTTT CAISRGRDTGELFF
TRBJ2-2 few . TRBV11-2 TGTGCCAGCAGCTTACTACGACGGAGGGGCGCCCCGGGCACCGGGGAGCTGTTTTTT CASSLLRRRGAPGTGELFF
TRBJ2-1 . TRBD2 TRBV28 TGTGCCAGCAGTTACGGACTAGCCAATGAGCAGTTCTTC CASSYGLANEQFF
TRBJ2-7 . . TRBV15 TGTGCCACCAGCAGCCTGAGCGAGCAGTACTTC CATSSLSEQYF
TRBJ2-3 . . TRBV5-1 TGCGCCAGCAGCTTGGAATGGACAAGCACAGATACGCAGTATTTT CASSLEWTSTDTQYF
TRBJ1-2 . . TRBV27 TGTGCCAGCAGTGGTTTAGTGGGTGGCTACACCTTC CASSGLVGGYTF
TRBJ1-2 . . TRBV18 TGTGCCAGCTCCCCTACGGGCCAAATACAATATGGCTACACCTTC CASSPTGQIQYGYTF
TRBJ2-2 . . TRBV5-6 TGTGCCAGCAGCTTGTCTGTCTCCGGGGAGCTGTTTTTT CASSLSVSGELFF
TRBJ2-7 medium-sized . TRBV9 TGTGCCAGCAGCGTAATGAGCGGAACCTCCTACGAGCAGTACTTC CASSVMSGTSYEQYF
TRBJ2-2 . . TRBV5-1 TGCGCCAGCCGTGAGGGGACTGCCAACACCGGGGAGCTGTTTTTT CASREGTANTGELFF
TRBJ1-5 few TRBD1 TRBV6-1 TGTGCCAGCAGGGGAGACAGGGGTCAGCCCCAGCATTTT CASRGDRGQPQHF
TRBJ2-1 once TRBD2 TRBV7-2 TGTGCCAGCAGCCGGGATCAGACTAGCGGGAGGGGGGGTGAGCAGTTCTTC CASSRDQTSGRGGEQFF
TRBJ2-5 . . TRBV9 TGTGCCAGCAGCGTACGGGACTTCCAAGAGACCCAGTACTTC CASSVRDFQETQYF
TRBJ2-5 . . TRBV9 TGTGCCAGCAGCGTGGGTGACAGAGGCCAGACCCAGTACTTC CASSVGDRGQTQYF
TRBJ2-1 . TRBD2 TRBV5-1 TGCGCCAGCAGCTTGGGGGTAGCGGGTCCGGATGAGCAGTTCTTC CASSLGVAGPDEQFF
TRBJ2-6 . . TRBV7-9 TGTGCCAGCAGCTACCTACCGGGGACTGGGGCCAACGTCCTGACTTTC CASSYLPGTGANVLTF
TRBJ1-6 . . TRBV27 TGTGCCAGCATTCCGGGACGGATTAATTCACCCCTCCACTTT CASIPGRINSPLHF
TRBJ2-4 . . TRBV7-2 TGTGCCAGCAGCTTAGGGTGGGGCCGAGCCAAAAACATTCAGTACTTC CASSLGWGRAKNIQYF
TRBJ2-2 . . TRBV7-3 TGTGCCAGCAGCTTCTCACTTAATTCCGGGGAGCTGTTTTTT CASSFSLNSGELFF
TRBJ2-2 . . TRBV15 TGTGCCACCAGCAGAGCTCGTGGCCAGGGTCGGGCCGGGGAGCTGTTTTTT CATSRARGQGRAGELFF
TRBJ1-2 once . TRBV2 TGTGCCAGCAGACCGCAGGCCCTGGGCTATGGCTACACCTTC CASRPQALGYGYTF
TRBJ1-2 few TRBD1 TRBV28 TGTGCCAGCAGGCCGGGACAGGGTCGGGGCTACACCTTC CASRPGQGRGYTF
TRBJ2-5 . . TRBV28 TGTGCCAGCAGTCCCATGGGCAGGAACCAAGAGACCCAGTACTTC CASSPMGRNQETQYF
TRBJ2-7 . . TRBV28 TGTGCCAGCAGTTTATGGGGGGGAAAAGGGTACGAGCAGTACTTC CASSLWGGKGYEQYF
TRBJ2-2 . . TRBV4-1 TGCGCCAGCAGCCGTACAGGGTACACCGGGGAGCTGTTTTTT CASSRTGYTGELFF
TRBJ2-7 . . TRBV10-3 TGTGCCATAACGACCGGGACCAACGCCTACGAGCAGTACTTC CAITTGTNAYEQYF
TRBJ1-5 . TRBD1 TRBV6-1 TGTGCCAGCATAATGGGACAGGGGACTCAGCCCCAGCATTTT CASIMGQGTQPQHF
TRBJ1-5 . . TRBV7-2 TGTGCCAGCAGCTTAAATGAGGCTCCCCAGCATTTT CASSLNEAPQHF
TRBJ1-5 . . TRBV4-1 TGCGCCAGCAGCCAAGACAGGAGCAATCAGCCCCAGCATTTT CASSQDRSNQPQHF
TRBJ2-5 . . TRBV18 TGTGCCAGCTCACCCGGACAGCAAGAGACCCAGTACTTC CASSPGQQETQYF
TRBJ2-1 . TRBD2 TRBV19 TGTGCCAGTAGTATAGACGGGACTAGCGGGAGGCTCGGTGAGCAGTTCTTC CASSIDGTSGRLGEQFF
TRBJ2-5 . TRBD2 TRBV4-3 TGCGCCAGCAGCCAAGATGCGGCGGGGGGCCGGACCCAGTACTTC CASSQDAAGGRTQYF
TRBJ2-1 . TRBD2 TRBV19 TGTGCCAGTAGTATAGTGACAGCGGGAGCCTCATATGAGCAGTTCTTC CASSIVTAGASYEQFF
TRBJ2-1 . TRBD2 TRBV27 TGTGCCAGCAGTCCAGGACTAGCGGGATTGGAGTTCTTC CASSPGLAGLEFF
TRBJ1-5 . TRBD1 TRBV30 TGTGCCTGGAGTCATTCGACAGGGAATCAGCCCCAGCATTTT CAWSHSTGNQPQHF
TRBJ2-7 . . TRBV7-2 TGTGCCAGCAGCTCTCTCCCCGGGAGCTCCTACGAGCAGTACTTC CASSSLPGSSYEQYF
TRBJ1-5 . . TRBV5-1 TGCGCCAGCAGCTTGGCAGGGGCCGCGGGTCAGCCCCAGCATTTT CASSLAGAAGQPQHF
TRBJ1-5 . . TRBV5-1 TGCGCCAGCAGCTTGGAGGGCCTCAATCAGCCCCAGCATTTT CASSLEGLNQPQHF
TRBJ1-3 . TRBD1 TRBV19 TGTGCCAGTAGTACACCACAGGGGCCCGTATCTGGAAACACCATATATTTT CASSTPQGPVSGNTIYF
TRBJ2-7 . . TRBV28 TGTGCCAGCAGTTCCGCCCAGGCCTACGAGCAGTACTTC CASSSAQAYEQYF